The 5 T cell receptor beta chains given below trace back to one sample, sequenced in a study of beta chain features in type 1 diabetes. Reverse transcribing all isolated RNA meant expressed TCRB transcripts were sequenced. Method: immunoSEQ multiplex PCR; TCRdb's copy keeps in-frame clones and lacks some. The sample consists of roughly 400,000 clones, about 14% of them appearing once. Sequencing was done on a sample of naive CD4+ T cells from blood. These receptors all come from a man younger than 45 in good health.

Only a few counts were recorded for this clone. The rearrangement links TRBV4-1 to TRBJ2-2, with D possibly being TRBD2 (5 bases). V lost 1 base to trimming and J lost 1 base, with 10 bases between them. The CDR3 has 16 amino acids. Germline CDR1 reads MGHRA; CDR2 reads YSYEKL. This CDR3 reads CASSQGPRGNTGELFF. The CDR3 DNA reads TGCGCCAGCAGCCAAGGTCCCCGGGGGAACACCGGGGAGCTGTTTTTT.

The rearrangement uses TRBV5-1 and TRBJ2-5, with 8 nucleotides matching TRBD2. CDR3 length equals 13 residues. J lost 4 bases, V lost 5 bases, and 4 bases had no gene match. Germline V CDR1 and CDR2: SGHRS, YFSETQ. The CDR3 coding sequence is TGCGCCAGCAGTCGGGGGGGCCGAGAGACCCAGTACTTC. Amino acids: CASSRGGRETQYF.

The chain couples TRBV9 to TRBJ2-2; D is possibly TRBD1 or TRBD2 (5 bases each). The CDR3 length is 16 residues. The germline gives CDR1 SGDLS, CDR2 YYNGEE. V gave up 0 bases and J gave up 3 bases, with 12 bases separating them. The CDR3 region is CASSVVGVGYTGELFF. The DNA for the CDR3 is TGTGCCAGCAGCGTAGTGGGGGTCGGTTACACCGGGGAGCTGTTTTTT.

In its sample, this clone was seen a few times. The chain links TRBV5-1 to TRBJ2-7; 7 nucleotides line up with TRBD1. CDR1 is SGHRS and CDR2 is YFSETQ in the germline V gene. V lost 4 bases, J lost 5 bases, and 9 bases stayed unmatched. This CDR3 is built from 14 residues. The CDR3 sequence: CASSVTGIEHEQYV. CDR3 bases: TGCGCCAGCAGCGTGACAGGGATCGAGCACGAGCAGTACGTC.

This clone was seen only a few times. Other DNA sequences in the same sample also yield this CDR3. V and J are TRBV29-1 and TRBJ1-1; D ambiguous. CDR3 length: 9 amino acids. V was clipped by 3 bases and J by 4 bases, with 0 bases between them. In germline, CDR1 is SQVTM, CDR2 ANQGSEA. CDR3 sequence (DNA): TGCAGCGTTGACACTGAAGCTTTCTTT. Its translation: CSVDTEAFF.